This T cell receptor (beta chain) comes out of a study of T cell responses to AZD1222 COVID-19 vaccine. As for the study in general: It was second doses at about 4 or about 12 weeks that were pooled.

The CDR3 has 14 amino acids. Looked up from germline, CDR1 is SGHVS and CDR2 is FQNEAQ. V dropped 2 bases and J dropped 4 bases, with 10 bases sitting between them. Data came from immunoSEQ multiplex PCR; TCRdb stores just in-frame clones and leaves some out. The sample has some 140,000 clones, around 90% seen once. General study results and limits: Repertoire collection took place solely once the T cell response had peaked. Nearly half of spike-specific TCRs reportedly target unmutated variant regions.

About this clone itself: The antigen remains undetermined.

The chain combines TRBV7-8 with TRBJ2-3, with D possibly matching TRBD1 (6 bases). This clonotype was sampled from an adult in good health. Sequenced material: peripheral blood, taken on day 0 of AZD1222 vaccination. The chain's CDR3 is CASSLTGTSDTQYF. CDR3 DNA sequence: TGTGCCAGCAGCTTAACCGGGACATCAGATACGCAGTATTTT.